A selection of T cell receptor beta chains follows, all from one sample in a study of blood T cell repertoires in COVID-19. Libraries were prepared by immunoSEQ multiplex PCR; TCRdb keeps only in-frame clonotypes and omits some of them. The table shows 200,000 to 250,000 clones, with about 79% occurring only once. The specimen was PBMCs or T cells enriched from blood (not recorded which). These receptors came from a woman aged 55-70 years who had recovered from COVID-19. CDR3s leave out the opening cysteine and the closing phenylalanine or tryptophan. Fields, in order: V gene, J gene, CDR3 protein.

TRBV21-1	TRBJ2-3	ASSNGTGSGTDTQY
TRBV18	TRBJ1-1	ASSSGQGSEAF
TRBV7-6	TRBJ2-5	ASSLIEGAGETQY
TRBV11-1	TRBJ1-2	ASSSDRRIGGYT
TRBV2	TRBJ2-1	ASSGGLRGSYNEQF
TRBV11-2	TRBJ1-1	ASSLGLGLYTEAF
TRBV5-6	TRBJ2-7	ASSLAARGAVSEQY
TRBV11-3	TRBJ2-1	ASSPNGDEQF
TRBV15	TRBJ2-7	ATRRNTGGPYNEQY
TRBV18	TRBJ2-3	ASSPPADTQY
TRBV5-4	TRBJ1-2	ASSWGQRGGYT
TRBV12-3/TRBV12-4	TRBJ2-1	ASSSRTPHEQF
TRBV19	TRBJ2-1	ASSTETGGPRF
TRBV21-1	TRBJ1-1	ASSKGKRTGWNTEAF
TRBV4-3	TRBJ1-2	ASSPTFLGGKAYGYT
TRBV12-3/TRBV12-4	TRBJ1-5	ASSPYNQPQH
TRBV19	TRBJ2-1	ASSILTSGYNEQF
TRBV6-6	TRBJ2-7	ASRPLTSGSYEQY
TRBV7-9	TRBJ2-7	ASSLGAPSTYEQY
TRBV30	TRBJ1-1	AWSHRGNREAF
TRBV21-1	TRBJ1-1	ASSLPGQPTRSDTEAF
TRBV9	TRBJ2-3	ASSVVPSYTDTQY
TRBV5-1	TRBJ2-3	ASSLGQGSTDTQY
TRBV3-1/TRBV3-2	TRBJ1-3	ASSQYLSGTGNTIY
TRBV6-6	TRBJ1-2	ASNTGGSGYGYT
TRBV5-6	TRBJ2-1	ASSLRWTGFDEQF
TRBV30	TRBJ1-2	AWGVQGARGYT
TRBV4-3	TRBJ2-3	ASSQDLRRVYTDTQY
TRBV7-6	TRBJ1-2	ASSLSAGEVYGYT
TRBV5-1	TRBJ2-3	ASSAQGEDTQY
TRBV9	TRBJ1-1	ASSPHLQGGTEAF
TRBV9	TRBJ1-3	ASSPRDRVTAGNTIY
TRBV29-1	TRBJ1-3	SVGPGQGGNTIY
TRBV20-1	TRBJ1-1	SARRTEAF
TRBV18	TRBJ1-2	ASSGTGVNYGYT
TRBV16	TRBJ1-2	ASSQLTGGFNYGYT
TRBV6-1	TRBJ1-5	ASSELTGTASNQPQH
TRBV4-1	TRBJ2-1	ASSQALNRGPYNEQF
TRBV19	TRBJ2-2	ASSGGTHTGELF
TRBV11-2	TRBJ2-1	ASSLIGGRALGEQF
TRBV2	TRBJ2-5	ASLGTSGDQETQY
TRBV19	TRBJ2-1	ASTPRGTSGRAGVYNEQF
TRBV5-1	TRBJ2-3	ASSPISTDTQY
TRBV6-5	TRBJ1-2	ASSSRDRGGYT
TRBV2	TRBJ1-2	ASSVQQGVGGYT
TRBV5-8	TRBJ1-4	ASSLGDRTNEKLF
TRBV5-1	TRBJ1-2	ASKTVVGGSGYT
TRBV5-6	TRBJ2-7	ASSPRRRSNEQY
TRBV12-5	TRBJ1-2	ASGLPLNYGYT
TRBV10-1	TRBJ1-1	AIHGGGRTNTEAF
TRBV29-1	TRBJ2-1	SAEGTSAYNEQF
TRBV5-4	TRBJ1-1	ASSLAGVVTEAF
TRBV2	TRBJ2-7	ASSLTSGGAEQY
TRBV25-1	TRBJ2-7	ASSLTGGSDEQY
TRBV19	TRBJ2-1	ASSPSIGAYNEQF